This T cell receptor (beta chain) was recovered during a study of blood T cell repertoires in COVID-19. Across the whole study: Sites across the United States, Italy and Spain contributed samples from acute and convalescent COVID-19. PBMCs, B-cell-depleted T cells, or T cells were the source of the cDNA or gDNA that made up the material.

Looked up from germline, CDR1 is LGHDT and CDR2 is YNNKEL (reference sequence). The CDR3 is 15 amino acids. V dropped 4 bases and J dropped 4; count of bases not matched to a gene: 3. Authors' analysis steps: Estimated nucleated cell counts came from reference gene primer amplification. Sequencing used immunoSEQ multiplex PCR; TCRdb keeps in-frame clones, though not all of them. The V and J calls and clone size come from that table; D and trimming were worked out from the DNA. Of more than 250,000 clones in the sample, roughly 85% were seen once. This rearrangement joins TRBV3-1 (or the pseudogene TRBV3-2) to TRBJ2-5; 13 bases fit TRBD2. The specimen sequenced was peripheral blood. The TCR originated in a man between 60 and 70 years old who had recovered from COVID-19. CDR3 DNA: TGTGCCAGCAGCCGGACTAGCGGGAGAAGAGAGACCCAGTACTTC. It codes for CASSRTSGRRETQYF.